Reported below is one TCR beta chain. This sample is drawn from a study of blood T cells in healthy people across ages. Primers used in a second PCR of roughly 6 to 11 cycles were a sample-barcoded 5' primer and a J-beta primer mix. Using its own MiXCR run on the 5' RACE reads, TCRdb lists one record per CDR3 protein. The table records a few hundred thousand distinct CDR3 sequences, roughly a quarter of them present only once. The CDR3 is 16 residues long. In germline, CDR1 is SGDLS, CDR2 YYNGEE. The germline V and J ends were trimmed by 4 bases and 2 bases, with 17 bases remaining between them. Sample: blood. This receptor was obtained from an older woman in good health. The gene calls are TRBV9 and TRBJ2-3; no clear D. The chain's CDR3 is CASSPLGPEVTDTQYF. CDR3 DNA sequence: TGTGCCAGCAGCCCTCTGGGCCCTGAGGTCACAGATACGCAGTATTTT.